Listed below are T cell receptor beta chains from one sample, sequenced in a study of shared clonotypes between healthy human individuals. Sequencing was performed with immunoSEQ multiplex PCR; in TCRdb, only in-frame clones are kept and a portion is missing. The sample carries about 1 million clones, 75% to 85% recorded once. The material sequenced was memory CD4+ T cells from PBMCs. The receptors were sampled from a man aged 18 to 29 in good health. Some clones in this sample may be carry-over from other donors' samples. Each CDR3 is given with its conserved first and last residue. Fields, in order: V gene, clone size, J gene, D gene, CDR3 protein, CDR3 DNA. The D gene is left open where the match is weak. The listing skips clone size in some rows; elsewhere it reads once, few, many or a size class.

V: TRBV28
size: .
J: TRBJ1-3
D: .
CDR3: CASSTWFGGNTIYF
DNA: TGTGCCAGCAGTACCTGGTTCGGCGGAAACACCATATATTTT

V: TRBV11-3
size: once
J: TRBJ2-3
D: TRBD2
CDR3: CASSSSGSQTDTQYF
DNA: TGTGCCAGCAGCTCTAGCGGGAGTCAGACAGATACGCAGTATTTT

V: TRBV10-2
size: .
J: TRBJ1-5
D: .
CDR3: CASTAGRGNQPQHF
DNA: TGCGCCAGCACTGCCGGGAGGGGCAATCAGCCCCAGCATTTT

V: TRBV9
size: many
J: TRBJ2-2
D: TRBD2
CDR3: CASSKERDPTGELFF
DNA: TGTGCCAGCAGCAAGGAGCGGGACCCGACCGGGGAGCTGTTTTTT

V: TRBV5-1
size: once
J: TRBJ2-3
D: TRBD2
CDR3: CASSPGLAGEEPDTQYF
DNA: TGCGCCAGCAGCCCGGGCCTAGCGGGAGAGGAACCGGATACGCAGTATTTT

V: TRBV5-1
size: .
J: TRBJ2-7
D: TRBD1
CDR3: CASSWGTGGVSEQYF
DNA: TGCGCCAGCAGCTGGGGGACAGGGGGAGTTTCCGAGCAGTACTTC

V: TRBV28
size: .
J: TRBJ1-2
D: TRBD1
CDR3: CASSSGGRGGGYTF
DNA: TGTGCCAGCAGTTCAGGGGGCAGGGGTGGTGGCTACACCTTC

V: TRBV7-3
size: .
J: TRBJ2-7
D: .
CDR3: CASSSRIEQYF
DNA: TGTGCCAGCAGCTCTCGGATAGAGCAGTACTTC

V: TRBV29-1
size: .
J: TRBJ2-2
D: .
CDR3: CSATGPAGELFF
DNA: TGCAGCGCTACAGGGCCGGCCGGGGAGCTGTTTTTT

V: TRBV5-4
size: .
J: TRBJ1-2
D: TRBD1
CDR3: CASSLDREGGYTF
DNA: TGTGCCAGCAGCCTGGACAGGGAAGGCGGCTACACCTTC

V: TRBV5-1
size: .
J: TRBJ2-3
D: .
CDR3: CASSRGLASLGDTQYF
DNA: TGCGCCAGCAGCCGAGGCCTAGCGTCCCTCGGAGATACGCAGTATTTT

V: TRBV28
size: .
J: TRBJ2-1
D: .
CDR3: CASSSPVGNRYNEQFF
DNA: TGTGCCAGCAGTTCCCCAGTAGGAAATAGGTACAATGAGCAGTTCTTC

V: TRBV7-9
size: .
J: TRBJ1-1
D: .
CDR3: CASSLSGNTEAFF
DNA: TGTGCCAGCAGCTTATCGGGGAACACTGAAGCTTTCTTT

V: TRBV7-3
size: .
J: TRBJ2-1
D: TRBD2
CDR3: CASSLTSGTANEQFF
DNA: TGTGCCAGCAGCTTAACTAGCGGGACCGCCAATGAGCAGTTCTTC

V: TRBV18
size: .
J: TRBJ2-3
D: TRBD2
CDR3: CASSPQGSGRAGDTQYF
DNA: TGTGCCAGCTCACCACAGGGTAGCGGGAGGGCCGGAGATACGCAGTATTTT

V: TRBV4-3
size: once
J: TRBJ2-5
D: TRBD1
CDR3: CASSQDWDRGPYQETQYF
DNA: TGCGCCAGCAGCCAAGATTGGGACAGGGGACCGTACCAAGAGACCCAGTACTTC

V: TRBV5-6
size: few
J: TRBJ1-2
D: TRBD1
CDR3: CASSRDRGYGYTF
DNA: TGTGCCAGCAGCAGGGACAGGGGGTATGGCTACACCTTC

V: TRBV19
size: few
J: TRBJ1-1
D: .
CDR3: CASSTRGLGNTEAFF
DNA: TGTGCCAGTAGCACCAGGGGCTTAGGGAACACTGAAGCTTTCTTT

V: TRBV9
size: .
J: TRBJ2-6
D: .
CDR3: CASSVGMGRFSGANVLTF
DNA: TGTGCCAGCAGCGTAGGAATGGGACGCTTCTCTGGGGCCAACGTCCTGACTTTC

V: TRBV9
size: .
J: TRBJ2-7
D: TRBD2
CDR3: CASAPTSGSFHEQYF
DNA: TGTGCCAGCGCTCCTACTAGCGGGAGTTTCCACGAGCAGTACTTC

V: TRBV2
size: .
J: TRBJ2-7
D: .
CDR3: CASSERQMSSYEQYF
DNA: TGTGCCAGCAGTGAAAGACAGATGAGCTCCTACGAGCAGTACTTC

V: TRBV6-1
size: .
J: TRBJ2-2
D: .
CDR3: CASSRDVTGELFF
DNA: TGTGCCAGCAGTAGGGACGTCACTGGGGAGCTGTTTTTT

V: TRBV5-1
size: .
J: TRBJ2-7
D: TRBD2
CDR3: CASSLGLAGNYEQYF
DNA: TGCGCCAGCAGCTTGGGCCTAGCGGGGAACTACGAGCAGTACTTC

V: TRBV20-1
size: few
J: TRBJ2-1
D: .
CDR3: CRPERNEQFF
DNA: TGCAGACCGGAGCGCAATGAGCAGTTCTTC

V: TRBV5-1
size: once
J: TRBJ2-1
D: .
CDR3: CASSLVGSYNEQFF
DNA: TGCGCCAGCAGCTTGGTTGGCAGCTACAATGAGCAGTTCTTC

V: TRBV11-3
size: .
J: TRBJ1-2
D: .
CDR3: CASSQSPGHYGYTF
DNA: TGTGCCAGCAGCCAGAGCCCGGGACACTATGGCTACACCTTC

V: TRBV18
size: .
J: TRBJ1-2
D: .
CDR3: CASSDDRNYGYTF
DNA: TGTGCCAGCTCGGACGACAGAAACTATGGCTACACCTTC

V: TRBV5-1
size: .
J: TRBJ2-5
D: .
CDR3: CASSSVREGETQYF
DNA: TGCGCCAGCTCTTCGGTCCGGGAAGGAGAGACCCAGTACTTC

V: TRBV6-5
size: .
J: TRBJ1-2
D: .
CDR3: CASSYSSGASNYGYTF
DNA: TGTGCCAGCAGTTACTCTAGCGGGGCTTCTAACTATGGCTACACCTTC

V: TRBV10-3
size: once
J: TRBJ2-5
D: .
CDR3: CAISEGGSAGETQYF
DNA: TGTGCCATCAGTGAGGGTGGCTCCGCGGGGGAGACCCAGTACTTC

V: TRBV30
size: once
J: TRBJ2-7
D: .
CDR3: CASKGGPNSGEQYF
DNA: TGTGCCTCGAAAGGAGGGCCTAATTCGGGCGAGCAGTACTTC

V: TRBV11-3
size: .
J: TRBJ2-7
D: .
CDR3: CASSLDSGGGEDSYEQYF
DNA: TGTGCCAGCAGCTTAGATAGTGGGGGCGGAGAGGACTCCTACGAGCAGTACTTC

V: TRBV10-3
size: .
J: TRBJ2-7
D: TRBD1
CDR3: CAIKGTGKAYEQYF
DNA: TGTGCCATCAAAGGGACAGGGAAAGCCTACGAGCAGTACTTC

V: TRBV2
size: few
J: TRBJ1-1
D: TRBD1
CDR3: CASQSRDSRPAFF
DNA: TGTGCCAGCCAGTCCCGGGACAGCCGCCCGGCTTTCTTT

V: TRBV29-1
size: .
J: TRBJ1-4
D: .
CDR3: CSVDGGGAKLFF
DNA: TGCAGCGTTGATGGGGGGGGTGCTAAACTGTTTTTT

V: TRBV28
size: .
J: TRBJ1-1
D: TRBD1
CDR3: CASSLGTGGAAEAFF
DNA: TGTGCCAGCAGTTTAGGAACAGGGGGCGCGGCTGAAGCTTTCTTT

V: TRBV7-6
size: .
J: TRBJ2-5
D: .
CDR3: CASSLEPGVAQYF
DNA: TGTGCCAGCAGCTTAGAGCCGGGAGTGGCCCAGTACTTC

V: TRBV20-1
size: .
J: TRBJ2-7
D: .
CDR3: CSARADYEQYF
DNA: TGCAGTGCTAGGGCCGACTACGAGCAGTACTTC

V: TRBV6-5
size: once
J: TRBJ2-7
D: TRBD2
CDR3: CASSTSGRNEQYF
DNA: TGTGCCAGCAGTACTAGCGGGAGAAACGAGCAGTACTTC

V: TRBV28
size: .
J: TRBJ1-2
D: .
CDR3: CASRTDPGGYTF
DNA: TGTGCCAGCAGAACCGACCCAGGAGGCTACACCTTC

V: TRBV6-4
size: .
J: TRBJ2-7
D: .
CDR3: CASRLYEQYF
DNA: TGTGCCAGCAGATTGTACGAGCAGTACTTC

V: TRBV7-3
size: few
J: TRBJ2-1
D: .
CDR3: CASSLDINNEQFF
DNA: TGTGCCAGCAGCTTGGACATAAACAATGAGCAGTTCTTC

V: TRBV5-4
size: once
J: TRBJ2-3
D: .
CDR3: CASSTGTAQDTQYF
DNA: TGTGCCAGCAGCACCGGGACGGCCCAAGATACGCAGTATTTT

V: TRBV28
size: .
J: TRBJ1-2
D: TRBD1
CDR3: CASGTGYYGYTF
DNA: TGTGCCAGCGGGACAGGGTATTATGGCTACACCTTC

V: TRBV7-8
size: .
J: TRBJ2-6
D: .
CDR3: CASSLPRVGANVLTF
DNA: TGTGCCAGCAGCCTCCCCCGGGTAGGGGCCAACGTCCTGACTTTC

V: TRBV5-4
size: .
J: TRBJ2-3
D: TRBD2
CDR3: CASSKGLAGSTDTQYF
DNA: TGTGCCAGCAGCAAGGGACTAGCGGGAAGCACAGATACGCAGTATTTT

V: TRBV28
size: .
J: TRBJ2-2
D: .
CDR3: CASSPQTIGELFF
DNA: TGTGCCAGCAGTCCCCAGACTATCGGGGAGCTGTTTTTT

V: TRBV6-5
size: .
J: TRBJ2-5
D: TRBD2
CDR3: CASSYSTSAVSETQYF
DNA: TGTGCCAGCAGTTACTCGACTAGCGCAGTCAGCGAGACCCAGTACTTC

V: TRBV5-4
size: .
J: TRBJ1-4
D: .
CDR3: CASSRGGTTNEKLFF
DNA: TGTGCCAGCAGCCGGGGGGGGACAACTAATGAAAAACTGTTTTTT

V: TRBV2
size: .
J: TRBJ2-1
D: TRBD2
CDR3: CASSEASGRWNEQFF
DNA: TGTGCCAGCAGTGAAGCTAGCGGGAGATGGAATGAGCAGTTCTTC

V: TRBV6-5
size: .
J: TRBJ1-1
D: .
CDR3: CASSLRPGANTEAFF
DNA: TGTGCCAGCAGCCTTCGCCCAGGCGCGAACACTGAAGCTTTCTTT

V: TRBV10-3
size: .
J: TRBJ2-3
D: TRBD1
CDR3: CAISEAGGRGDTQYF
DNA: TGTGCCATCAGTGAGGCAGGGGGCCGGGGAGATACGCAGTATTTT